This is a list of T cell receptor beta chains from one sample in a study of identical twins. TCRdb processed the 5' RACE reads anew with MiXCR; each CDR3 protein has one entry. The table has 1.5 million to 2 million distinct CDR3 sequences, around 33% seen once; the top ten hold about 0.25%. The specimen sequenced was cord blood. Receptor source: a newborn girl in good health. Each CDR3 is given with its conserved first and last residue. D genes are given only for firm matches. Only part of the rows carry a size: once, few, many, or a class if the clone is expanded.

cdr3_aa: CASSLFLDNGGFYTNEKLFF
cdr3_nt: TGTGCCAGCAGCTTGTTTCTGGACAATGGCGGATTTTATACTAATGAAAAACTGTTTTTT
v_call: TRBV7-9
clone_size: -
d_call: -
j_call: TRBJ1-4

cdr3_aa: CASSHGTSEADTQYF
cdr3_nt: TGTGCCAGCAGCCACGGGACTAGCGAGGCAGATACGCAGTATTTT
v_call: TRBV4-2
clone_size: few
d_call: TRBD2
j_call: TRBJ2-3

cdr3_aa: CASSKSGTLYNEQFF
cdr3_nt: TGTGCCAGCAGCAAATCCGGGACGCTATACAATGAGCAGTTCTTC
v_call: TRBV5-6
clone_size: few
d_call: -
j_call: TRBJ2-1

cdr3_aa: CASSPKWTSGEGDTQYF
cdr3_nt: TGTGCCAGCTCACCAAAATGGACTAGCGGGGAAGGAGATACGCAGTATTTT
v_call: TRBV18
clone_size: few
d_call: TRBD2
j_call: TRBJ2-3

cdr3_aa: CASSLLGVGDTQYF
cdr3_nt: TGTGCCAGCAGTTTATTGGGGGTAGGAGATACGCAGTATTTT
v_call: TRBV28
clone_size: few
d_call: -
j_call: TRBJ2-3

cdr3_aa: CASSPGPSSDTQYF
cdr3_nt: TGTGCCAGCTCACCCGGCCCATCTTCAGATACGCAGTATTTT
v_call: TRBV18
clone_size: few
d_call: -
j_call: TRBJ2-3

cdr3_aa: CASSETSGEAYEQYF
cdr3_nt: TGTGCCAGCAGTGAGACTAGCGGGGAAGCCTACGAGCAGTACTTC
v_call: TRBV2
clone_size: -
d_call: TRBD2
j_call: TRBJ2-7

cdr3_aa: CASRALGGRNTEAFF
cdr3_nt: TGTGCCAGCAGGGCCCTGGGGGGCCGGAACACTGAAGCTTTCTTT
v_call: TRBV2
clone_size: -
d_call: -
j_call: TRBJ1-1

cdr3_aa: CACSGTGRFWTNEKLFF
cdr3_nt: TGTGCCTGCAGTGGGACAGGGCGCTTTTGGACTAATGAAAAACTGTTTTTT
v_call: TRBV2
clone_size: -
d_call: TRBD1
j_call: TRBJ1-4

cdr3_aa: CSARDRLLSNQPQHF
cdr3_nt: TGCAGTGCTAGAGATCGGCTCCTTAGCAATCAGCCCCAGCATTTT
v_call: TRBV20-1
clone_size: once
d_call: -
j_call: TRBJ1-5

cdr3_aa: CASSPRADNEQFF
cdr3_nt: TGTGCCAGCTCACCACGGGCGGATAATGAGCAGTTCTTC
v_call: TRBV18
clone_size: -
d_call: -
j_call: TRBJ2-1

cdr3_aa: CASSIGTAGLYEQYF
cdr3_nt: TGTGCCAGTAGTATAGGGACAGCGGGGCTCTACGAGCAGTACTTC
v_call: TRBV19
clone_size: few
d_call: -
j_call: TRBJ2-7

cdr3_aa: CASSQGGRDASYEQYF
cdr3_nt: TGTGCCAGCAGCCAAGGCGGACGGGACGCGTCCTACGAGCAGTACTTC
v_call: TRBV4-2
clone_size: many
d_call: -
j_call: TRBJ2-7

cdr3_aa: CAISLANEKLFF
cdr3_nt: TGTGCCATCAGCTTGGCTAATGAAAAACTGTTTTTT
v_call: TRBV10-3
clone_size: few
d_call: -
j_call: TRBJ1-4

cdr3_aa: CASSPGVVQRVYGYTF
cdr3_nt: TGTGCCAGCAGCCCAGGGGTGGTGCAGCGCGTCTATGGCTACACCTTC
v_call: TRBV3-1
clone_size: -
d_call: -
j_call: TRBJ1-2

cdr3_aa: CASRGLAEGYEQYF
cdr3_nt: TGCGCCAGCAGAGGACTAGCGGAGGGATACGAGCAGTACTTC
v_call: TRBV5-1
clone_size: -
d_call: TRBD2
j_call: TRBJ2-7

cdr3_aa: CASSLGQPRTDTQYF
cdr3_nt: TGCGCCAGCAGCTTGGGACAGCCCCGCACAGATACGCAGTATTTT
v_call: TRBV5-1
clone_size: -
d_call: -
j_call: TRBJ2-3

cdr3_aa: CASSRDGVLQETQYF
cdr3_nt: TGTGCCAGCAGTAGAGACGGGGTGCTCCAAGAGACCCAGTACTTC
v_call: TRBV27
clone_size: few
d_call: -
j_call: TRBJ2-5

cdr3_aa: CSASHKGGPAFF
cdr3_nt: TGCAGTGCTAGTCATAAGGGGGGCCCAGCTTTCTTT
v_call: TRBV20-1
clone_size: few
d_call: -
j_call: TRBJ1-1

cdr3_aa: CATTSDGNTGELFF
cdr3_nt: TGTGCCACCACCTCGGACGGTAACACCGGGGAGCTGTTTTTT
v_call: TRBV15
clone_size: -
d_call: -
j_call: TRBJ2-2

cdr3_aa: CASSPSGVREKLFF
cdr3_nt: TGTGCCAGCAGCCCTTCGGGGGTAAGGGAAAAACTGTTTTTT
v_call: TRBV12-3/TRBV12-4
clone_size: -
d_call: -
j_call: TRBJ1-4

cdr3_aa: CASSPQLNTGELFF
cdr3_nt: TGTGCCAGCAGCCCCCAACTAAACACCGGGGAGCTGTTTTTT
v_call: TRBV4-2
clone_size: -
d_call: -
j_call: TRBJ2-2

cdr3_aa: CASSVAISGGYNEQFF
cdr3_nt: TGTGCCAGCAGCGTAGCTATCAGCGGGGGTTACAATGAGCAGTTCTTC
v_call: TRBV9
clone_size: -
d_call: TRBD2
j_call: TRBJ2-1

cdr3_aa: CASSRRGRNEQFF
cdr3_nt: TGTGCCAGCAGCCGACGCGGGAGAAATGAGCAGTTCTTC
v_call: TRBV3-1
clone_size: few
d_call: TRBD2
j_call: TRBJ2-1

cdr3_aa: CSVEGRWGTEAFF
cdr3_nt: TGCAGCGTTGAAGGGCGGTGGGGCACTGAAGCTTTCTTT
v_call: TRBV29-1
clone_size: few
d_call: -
j_call: TRBJ1-1

cdr3_aa: CASGGSSTDTQYF
cdr3_nt: TGTGCCAGCGGGGGCTCCAGCACAGATACGCAGTATTTT
v_call: TRBV25-1
clone_size: few
d_call: -
j_call: TRBJ2-3

cdr3_aa: CSASDQGGNEKLFF
cdr3_nt: TGCAGTGCTAGTGACCAGGGGGGCAATGAAAAACTGTTTTTT
v_call: TRBV20-1
clone_size: -
d_call: TRBD1
j_call: TRBJ1-4

cdr3_aa: CASGDPSPLDTEAFF
cdr3_nt: TGTGCCAGCGGGGATCCCTCCCCGTTGGACACTGAAGCTTTCTTT
v_call: TRBV2
clone_size: -
d_call: -
j_call: TRBJ1-1

cdr3_aa: CASGLDGQKGYTF
cdr3_nt: TGTGCTAGTGGTTTGGACGGTCAGAAAGGCTACACCTTC
v_call: TRBV12-5
clone_size: few
d_call: -
j_call: TRBJ1-2

cdr3_aa: CATAGDPRNEQFF
cdr3_nt: TGTGCCACCGCCGGGGATCCCCGGAATGAGCAGTTCTTC
v_call: TRBV12-3/TRBV12-4
clone_size: many
d_call: -
j_call: TRBJ2-1

cdr3_aa: CASSGAGGDLYNEQFF
cdr3_nt: TGTGCCAGCAGCGGAGCGGGGGGGGACCTTTACAATGAGCAGTTCTTC
v_call: TRBV5-6
clone_size: -
d_call: TRBD2
j_call: TRBJ2-1

cdr3_aa: CSLRPIHYEQYF
cdr3_nt: TGCAGCCTCCGGCCCATCCACTACGAGCAGTACTTC
v_call: TRBV29-1
clone_size: few
d_call: -
j_call: TRBJ2-7

cdr3_aa: CASSKQTRAVYNEQFF
cdr3_nt: TGTGCCAGCAGCAAGCAAACTAGAGCCGTCTACAATGAGCAGTTCTTC
v_call: TRBV21-1
clone_size: few
d_call: -
j_call: TRBJ2-1

cdr3_aa: CASSDTPGWLHEQFF
cdr3_nt: TGTGCCAGCAGTGACACACCAGGATGGCTTCATGAGCAGTTCTTC
v_call: TRBV6-2/TRBV6-3
clone_size: many
d_call: -
j_call: TRBJ2-1

cdr3_aa: CASSPTTTAYEQYF
cdr3_nt: TGTGCCAGCAGTCCTACAACGACAGCTTACGAGCAGTACTTC
v_call: TRBV6-5
clone_size: few
d_call: -
j_call: TRBJ2-7

cdr3_aa: CSVELVYRTDTQYF
cdr3_nt: TGCAGCGTTGAATTAGTATATCGCACAGATACGCAGTATTTT
v_call: TRBV29-1
clone_size: many
d_call: -
j_call: TRBJ2-3

cdr3_aa: CASSLAGVSNEQFF
cdr3_nt: TGTGCCAGCAGTTTAGCGGGAGTATCCAATGAGCAGTTCTTC
v_call: TRBV12-3/TRBV12-4
clone_size: -
d_call: -
j_call: TRBJ2-1

cdr3_aa: CASRLGEGTQYF
cdr3_nt: TGTGCCAGCAGGTTGGGGGAAGGGACCCAGTACTTC
v_call: TRBV7-9
clone_size: few
d_call: -
j_call: TRBJ2-5

cdr3_aa: CSEAAGLAGISYNEQYF
cdr3_nt: TGCAGTGAGGCGGCCGGACTAGCGGGAATCTCCTACAATGAGCAGTACTTC
v_call: TRBV20-1
clone_size: -
d_call: TRBD2
j_call: TRBJ2-5

cdr3_aa: CSALAPRTRVMEYF
cdr3_nt: TGCAGTGCTTTGGCCCCCCGGACTAGAGTTATGGAGTACTTC
v_call: TRBV20-1
clone_size: -
d_call: TRBD2
j_call: TRBJ2-5

cdr3_aa: CASRGEGTQYF
cdr3_nt: TGTGCCAGCCGGGGGGAGGGTACGCAGTATTTT
v_call: TRBV2
clone_size: few
d_call: TRBD2
j_call: TRBJ2-3

cdr3_aa: CASSLFGSSGANVLTF
cdr3_nt: TGCGCCAGCAGCTTGTTCGGTTCCTCTGGGGCCAACGTCCTGACTTTC
v_call: TRBV5-1
clone_size: -
d_call: -
j_call: TRBJ2-6

cdr3_aa: CASKVPMTEAFF
cdr3_nt: TGTGCCAGCAAGGTACCGATGACTGAAGCTTTCTTT
v_call: TRBV12-3/TRBV12-4
clone_size: -
d_call: -
j_call: TRBJ1-1

cdr3_aa: CASTGTEYNSPLHF
cdr3_nt: TGTGCCAGCACCGGGACAGAGTATAATTCACCCCTCCACTTT
v_call: TRBV12-3/TRBV12-4
clone_size: -
d_call: TRBD1
j_call: TRBJ1-6

cdr3_aa: CASGLVLGLAGLSYNEQFF
cdr3_nt: TGTGCTAGTGGTTTGGTTCTGGGACTAGCGGGGCTATCCTACAATGAGCAGTTCTTC
v_call: TRBV12-5
clone_size: few
d_call: TRBD2
j_call: TRBJ2-1

cdr3_aa: CASSLGPTGYYGYTF
cdr3_nt: TGTGCCAGCAGCTTAGGGCCGACAGGGTACTATGGCTACACCTTC
v_call: TRBV7-2
clone_size: few
d_call: TRBD1
j_call: TRBJ1-2

cdr3_aa: CASSQDPIGNQPQHF
cdr3_nt: TGCGCCAGCAGCCAAGATCCGATCGGCAATCAGCCCCAGCATTTT
v_call: TRBV4-1
clone_size: -
d_call: -
j_call: TRBJ1-5

cdr3_aa: CASSGKRGPAPNTEAFF
cdr3_nt: TGCGCCAGCAGCGGGAAGAGGGGCCCTGCCCCGAACACTGAAGCTTTCTTT
v_call: TRBV4-1
clone_size: once
d_call: -
j_call: TRBJ1-1

cdr3_aa: CASSLEYRGGPFF
cdr3_nt: TGCGCCAGCAGCTTGGAATATAGGGGGGGCCCGTTCTTC
v_call: TRBV5-1
clone_size: few
d_call: -
j_call: TRBJ2-1

cdr3_aa: CASNLAPGNYGYTF
cdr3_nt: TGTGCCAGCAACTTGGCTCCAGGCAACTATGGCTACACCTTC
v_call: TRBV5-6
clone_size: -
d_call: -
j_call: TRBJ1-2